This passage covers 16 T cell receptor beta chains from one sample sequenced in a study of blood T cell repertoires in COVID-19 (TCRdb year 2020). The library was built by means of the immunoSEQ multiplex PCR assay. Entries here come from immuneACCESS through TCRdb and include only in-frame sequences with V and J called. Some clones fail to appear in such tables; in the studies checked, an unresolved V gene covers under half of the shortfall, and the cause of the remainder is unknown. Across this sample there are some 25,000 clones, with 90% seen only once. The top ten clonotypes cover about 11% of the sample. The specimen sequenced was peripheral blood. These receptor sequences come from a man in his sixties or seventies with acute or convalescent COVID-19.

J is TRBJ1-2 and V is TRBV27, with a weak D call TRBD1 (5 bases). The germline CDR1 and CDR2 sequences are MNHEY and SMNVEV (reference sequence). The CDR3 is 14 amino acids. The ends were cut back, 3 bases at V and 7 bases at J, with 15 bases in the middle. The CDR3 sequence is CASSFRQGQSGYTF. Here the CDR3 DNA reads TGTGCCAGCAGTTTTAGGCAGGGTCAGTCTGGCTACACCTTC.

The chain joins TRBV5-1 to TRBJ2-5, with TRBD1 identical over 9 bases. This CDR3 contains 15 residues. The V segment lost 0 bases and the J segment 2 bases; nucleotides outside the gene matches: 2. Per the germline V gene, CDR1 is SGHRS and CDR2 is YFSETQ. The CDR3 reads CASSLAGTGQETQYF. The CDR3 region has the DNA TGCGCCAGCAGCTTGGCCGGGACAGGGCAAGAGACCCAGTACTTC.

The V call is TRBV3-1 (or the pseudogene TRBV3-2), the J call TRBJ2-2, with D maybe TRBD2 (5 bases). This CDR3 comprises 16 residues. The germline CDR1 and CDR2 sequences are LGHDT and YNNKEL (reference sequence). V was pared by 4 bases and J by 0 bases, with 12 bases between. The CDR3 region has the DNA TGTGCCAGCAGCCCCCCGAGGGCCGCGAACACCGGGGAGCTGTTTTTT. Protein: CASSPPRAANTGELFF.

J is TRBJ1-5 and V is TRBV27; D not certain. V was clipped by 3 bases and J by 4 bases, with 4 bases between them. Germline V CDR1 and CDR2: MNHEY, SMNVEV (reference sequence). This CDR3 is built from 12 residues. The DNA for the CDR3 is TGTGCCAGCAGTTTCCAGAATCAGCCCCAGCATTTT. The encoded protein is CASSFQNQPQHF.

The gene calls are TRBV4-3 and TRBJ2-1; 10 bases fit TRBD2. Losses at the gene ends were 0 bases for V and 6 bases for J; bases not matched to a gene: 20. This CDR3 comprises 21 residues. Germline CDR1 reads LGHNA; CDR2 reads YSLEER. The CDR3 spells CASSQDLATSGLPYPGNEQFF. The CDR3 nucleotides read TGCGCCAGCAGCCAAGATCTAGCGACTAGCGGGCTCCCTTACCCGGGCAATGAGCAGTTCTTC.

The rearrangement uses TRBV19 and TRBJ2-3, with 8 positions matching TRBD1. The CDR3 has 15 residues. With V trimmed by 6 bases and J by 3 bases, 8 bases remained unmatched. CDR1 and CDR2 (germline): LNHDA, SQIVND (reference sequence). CDR3 sequence: CASRWTGSGTDTQYF. CDR3 sequence (DNA): TGTGCCAGTAGGTGGACAGGGAGTGGGACAGATACGCAGTATTTT.

V and J are TRBV6-5 and TRBJ2-1; D call uncertain. Per the germline V gene, CDR1 is MNHEY and CDR2 is SVGAGI. The CDR3 extends over 12 amino acids. With 6 bases removed from V and 7 bases from J, the gap between germline ends came to 10 bases. CDR3 residues: CASSLTGNEQFF. CDR3 nucleotides: TGTGCCAGCAGCCTGACTGGTAATGAGCAGTTCTTC.

The chain carries TRBV29-1 and TRBJ1-4; a possible D gene is TRBD1 (6 bases). Looked up from germline, CDR1 is SQVTM and CDR2 is ANQGSEA. V lost 8 bases, J lost 3 bases, and 13 bases lay in between. There are 13 residues in the CDR3. CDR3 in amino acids: CSFTGPANEKLFF. The CDR3 DNA reads TGCAGCTTCACAGGGCCTGCTAATGAAAAACTGTTTTTT.

The V gene is TRBV28, the J gene TRBJ2-3; D gene ambiguous. The CDR3 contains 13 residues. Per the germline V gene, CDR1 is MDHEN and CDR2 is SYDVKM. V dropped 2 bases and J dropped 6 bases, with 9 bases sitting between them. CDR3: CASSLPQMDTQYF. The CDR3, as DNA: TGTGCCAGCAGTTTACCCCAGATGGATACGCAGTATTTT. The full variable domain, with the rest looked up from reference TRBV28 and TRBJ2-3, is DVKVTQSSRYLVKRTGEKVFLECVQDMDHENMFWYRQDPGLGLRLIYFSYDVKMKEKGDIPEGYSVSREKKERFSLILESASTNQTSMYLCASSLPQMDTQYFGPGTRLTVL.

J is TRBJ2-7 and V is TRBV6-2 or TRBV6-3, with TRBD1 matching 10 bases. The V gene end was trimmed by 0 bases and the J gene end by 5 bases; junction bases not matched to a gene: 10. The CDR3 sequence is 17 residues long. Germline V gene data show CDR1 as MNHEY and CDR2 as SVGEGT. The CDR3 DNA sequence: TGTGCCAGCAGTTACTCCCAGCAACGGGACAGGGGACACGAGCAGTACTTC. It codes for CASSYSQQRDRGHEQYF.

The chain links TRBV6-5 to TRBJ1-5; D is uncertain. CDR1 MNHEY and CDR2 SVGAGI come from the germline V gene. The CDR3 is 13 amino acids. V lost 6 bases and J 4 bases, leaving 10 bases between the germline ends. The CDR3 region is CASSRSENQPQHF. In nucleotides, the CDR3 is TGTGCCAGCAGCCGCAGTGAAAATCAGCCCCAGCATTTT.

The V and J genes are TRBV7-2 and TRBJ1-3; no definite D call. The CDR3 has 14 residues. V lost 4 bases and J lost 4, with 11 bases in between. Looked up from germline, CDR1 is SGHTA and CDR2 is FQGNSA. The CDR3 DNA is TGTGCCAGCAGCTCGGGTGGACTCGGAAACACCATATATTTT. As protein: CASSSGGLGNTIYF.

The V call is TRBV7-2, the J call TRBJ2-7; 9 bases are shared with TRBD2. CDR1 SGHTA and CDR2 FQGNSA come from the germline V gene. The V segment lost 5 bases and the J segment 2 bases; nucleotides outside the gene matches: 7. This CDR3 comprises 15 residues. The CDR3 region is CASSRRAGGTYEQYF. The CDR3 bases are TGTGCCAGCAGCCGCCGGGCGGGAGGGACCTACGAGCAGTACTTC.

This chain links TRBV14 with TRBJ2-1; D is perhaps TRBD1 (7 bases). The CDR3 is made up of 15 amino acids. V shed 1 base and J shed 3 bases, with 10 bases lying between them. Germline CDR1 SGHDN, CDR2 FVKESK. The CDR3 region is CASSQGGTVYNEQFF. The CDR3 bases are TGTGCCAGCAGCCAAGGCGGGACAGTCTACAATGAGCAGTTCTTC.

This clone was observed once. J is TRBJ2-5 and V is TRBV11-1, with D maybe TRBD1 (6 bases). CDR3 size: 15 residues. The V gene lost 5 bases and the J gene lost 5 bases, with 18 bases spanning the gap. Germline assignment: CDR1 SGHAT and CDR2 FQDESV (reference sequence). CDR3 DNA sequence: TGTGCCAGCAGCCCCCGGACAGCCCTAGGGGAGACCCAGTACTTC. The encoded protein is CASSPRTALGETQYF. The variable domain in full, completed from reference TRBV11-1 and TRBJ2-5, reads EAEVAQSPRYKITEKSQAVAFWCDPISGHATLYWYRQILGQGPELLVQFQDESVVDDSQLPKDRFSAERLKGVDSTLKIQPAELGDSAMYLCASSPRTALGETQYFGPGTRLLVL.

The rearrangement links TRBV7-9 to TRBJ2-2, with D maybe TRBD1 (6 bases). The CDR3 sequence is 16 residues long. V gave up 6 bases and J gave up 2 bases, with 16 bases separating them. Germline V CDR1 and CDR2: SEHNR, FQNEAQ (reference sequence). CDR3 in DNA: TGTGCCAGCAGGGGTGGACAGTTTTTTAACACCGGGGAGCTGTTTTTT. Protein: CASRGGQFFNTGELFF.